These 5 T cell receptor beta chains came from one sample sequenced in a study of tissue T cells after allogeneic stem cell transplantation. Clones were sequenced by immunoSEQ multiplex PCR, and TCRdb holds only the in-frame ones, with some missing. The data contain roughly 8,200 clones, approximately 46% of them singletons. Indicated time point: mouse harvest day 7 after allogeneic transplant. Each mouse received 10^7 T-cell-depleted marrow cells plus 10^6 splenic CD5+ T cells by tail vein. Sequencing was performed on skin. Receptors were obtained from a female BALB/c mouse given C57BL/6 T cells with graft-versus-host disease after an allogeneic hematopoietic cell transplant.

Points on this clone: Gene labels here are mouse ones. The observed sequence ends 1 residue before the CDR3 terminus, with the missing tail filled in from the germline J gene. V gene TRBV23 combines with J gene TRBJ1-2; the table assigns TRBD1, which was not confirmed against the DNA. The CDR3 has 14 amino acids. From germline, CDR1 is KGHTA and CDR2 FQNQQP. The CDR3 region is CSSSRDRANSDYTF. The CDR3 DNA, read in part, is TGCTCCAGCAGTCGGGACAGGGCAAACTCCGACTACACC.

This clone was detected a few times. Mouse germline and gene names are used. The read ends 1 residue before the CDR3 terminus; that terminus is restored from the germline J gene. The chain carries TRBV23 and TRBJ1-2; TRBD1 is the table's D call, not checked against the DNA. The CDR3 totals 13 residues. Germline lookup yields CDR1 KGHTA and CDR2 FQNQQP. The part of the CDR3 DNA that was read is TGCTCCAGCAGTGGACAGGCAAACTCCGACTACACC. As protein: CSSSGQANSDYT. The whole CDR3 is CSSSGQANSDYTF.

This clone was recorded a few times. The gene symbols are mouse symbols. The read is 1 residue too short to cover the CDR3 end, so that end is filled in from the germline J gene. This chain joins TRBV2 and TRBJ1-1; maybe TRBD1 (5 bases). This CDR3 contains 13 residues. Trimming shortened V by 0 bases and J by 8 bases, and 10 bases separated the two germline ends. Per germline, CDR1 LGHNA and CDR2 YSYQKL. CDR3 loop: CASSQEGGWEVFF. CDR3 bases read: TGTGCCAGCAGCCAAGAGGGGGGGTGGGAAGTCTTC.

Only a few counts were recorded for this clone. Gene names and germline match the mouse. The CDR3 goes on 1 residue after the read ends, and that part is filled in from the germline J gene. V usage is TRBV23 and J usage is TRBJ2-1; TRBD1 is the table's D call, not checked against the DNA. The CDR3 contains 15 residues. Germline loops: CDR1 KGHTA, CDR2 FQNQQP. CDR3 protein: CSSSQKQGGYAEQFF. The part of the CDR3 DNA that was read is TGCTCCAGCAGTCAAAAACAGGGTGGCTATGCTGAGCAGTTC.

Concerning this clone itself: Any gene name here is a mouse gene name. The read terminates 1 residue ahead of where the CDR3 ends, so the germline J gene completes it. The J gene is TRBJ2-5, the V gene TRBV26, with TRBD1 matching 7 bases. Trimming took 4 bases from V and 6 from J; bases not matched to a gene: 7. The CDR3 runs 14 residues. The germline CDR1 and CDR2 sequences are KGHPV and FQNQEV (reference sequence). The CDR3 sequence: CASSPRQGRDTQYF. The CDR3 bases that were read are TGTGCCAGCAGTCCTCGACAGGGACGGGACACCCAGTAC.